This is a list of T cell receptor beta chains from one sample in a study of regulatory T cells in long-lasting Graves disease. TCRdb recomputed calls from the multiplex PCR reads with MiXCR, one row per CDR3 protein. Here the sample spans some 440,000 distinct CDR3 sequences, 20% to 25% being singletons. Sample: peripheral blood mononuclear cells (PBMCs), taken when the disease was refractory, from a patient treated with antithyroid drugs. The receptors shown here come from a female donor with Graves disease. CDR3s include the opening cysteine and the closing phenylalanine or tryptophan. The size entry is marked missing in some rows and otherwise reads once, few, many or a size class.

abundance,v_gene,j_gene,CDR3aa
few,TRBV5-1,TRBJ2-7,CASSLDPGLAGITF
many,TRBV28,TRBJ1-2,CASSPRGGTALYGYTF
once,TRBV6-5,TRBJ2-7,CASSNFRDSAYEQYF
.,TRBV6-2/TRBV6-3,TRBJ2-1,CASSSRQAYNEQFF
few,TRBV7-9,TRBJ2-1,CASSASTGGLYNEQFF
few,TRBV29-1,TRBJ1-1,CSAAGGLNTEAFF
.,TRBV25-1,TRBJ1-2,CASSESPYGYTF
few,TRBV20-1,TRBJ2-2,CSAKLTSGSHGELFF
few,TRBV11-2,TRBJ2-3,CASSSQSHSTDTQYF
few,TRBV28,TRBJ2-1,CASRSWTGLSSYNEQFF
many,TRBV12-3/TRBV12-4,TRBJ1-5,CASSGRLGSNQPQHF
.,TRBV7-8,TRBJ2-1,CASSPGASDLHSYNEQFF
few,TRBV6-1,TRBJ1-2,CASSPGHSVYGYTF
many,TRBV18,TRBJ2-5,CASSLYEETQYF
many,TRBV7-2,TRBJ2-5,CASSRGLAGREETQYF
.,TRBV6-1,TRBJ1-6,CASSDWGNSYNSPLHF